The entry below describes one T cell receptor beta chain. Its antigen is currently not known. The record has no base qualities; no much larger clone is one base away. TCRbeta CDR3 regions were amplified from genomic DNA using the immunoSEQ Assay, a bias-controlled multiplex PCR. As for how the authors treated the data: The number of nucleated cells in each sample was estimated by amplification of reference gene primers within the assay. To quantify the absolute abundance of each unique TCRbeta CDR3 rearrangement, sequence reads were collapsed and filtered. Productive Simpson clonality was computed per sample as the square root of Simpson's diversity index over productive rearrangements. TCRdb carries this immuneACCESS record with in-frame sequences only. Its versions omit some clonotypes, under half of them owing to an unresolved V gene in the studies checked, with the rest unexplained. The V and J calls and clone size are taken from that table; D and trimming were inferred from the DNA. The sample contains a few hundred thousand clones, nearly 90% of them found a single time. The ten top clones hold 1.5% to 2% of the sample.

The sample is drawn from a study of blood T cell repertoires in COVID-19 (dated by TCRdb to about 2020). Study-wide context: The collaborator samples originated in the United States, Italy and Spain and spanned the acute and convalescent phases of COVID-19. The samples were drawn from the first 160 participants of the ongoing ImmuneRACE study and from over a thousand subjects provided by 6 global collaborators. The repertoires were made available in a free public database intended to serve as a resource for research on the immune response to SARS-CoV-2. Where available, HLA class I and class II types were taken from metadata supplied by the sample provider and were not determined by assay-based typing. The sample metadata nearly always contained a de-identified subject ID, COVID-19 status, age in years and sex. The prospective study material was composed of cDNA or gDNA derived from T cells, B-cell-depleted T cells, or PBMCs. Subjects who had been exposed to COVID-19, were actively infected with it, or had recovered from it provided the deeply sampled blood TCRbeta repertoires that made up the dataset.

Broader findings and caveats from the paper: How much clinical and demographic metadata was included differed by source and by participant, and the metadata was provided uncurated.

Relative to germline, V is 2 bases shorter and J is 0 bases shorter, with 11 bases between their ends. The CDR3, cysteine through phenylalanine, is 15 amino acids long. Only the CDR3 region is kept as DNA, spanning 45 bases read in frame from base 1. CDR1 is given as MNHEY and CDR2 as SVGAGI, both from the germline V gene. At one collaborating source in Seattle, patients were enrolled during active infection and were followed longitudinally through the course of disease. Each collaborating institution followed its own protocols to collect whole blood in K2EDTA tubes. Collaborator samples were shipped for TCRbeta analysis as frozen whole blood, isolated PBMCs, or DNA extracted from either sample type.

Recombination joined TRBV6-5 with TRBJ2-7; a tentative D call is TRBD1 (6 bases match). Sequenced: peripheral blood. The source of this sequence is a woman aged 25-40 years with COVID-19, enrolled during active disease. DNA sequence: TGTGCCAGCAGTTACGATCAGGGGTCCTCCTACGAGCAGTACTTC. Its product reads: CASSYDQGSSYEQYF.